This T cell receptor (beta chain) came from a study of blood T cell repertoires in COVID-19. The CDR3 is made up of 15 amino acids. V was shortened by 5 bases and J by 2 bases, with 16 bases between the two germline ends. Germline-derived CDR1 and CDR2 are MNHEY and SMNVEV (reference sequence). Assay: immunoSEQ multiplex PCR; the TCRdb copy retains only in-frame clones and omits some. The profile covers roughly 260,000 clones, with 80% to 90% appearing a single time and around 1.8% taken by the ten largest. This TCR came from a woman aged 45-65 years who had recovered from COVID-19. Sequencing was performed on PBMCs or T cells enriched from blood (not recorded which). This rearrangement joins TRBV27 to TRBJ2-7; a weak D match, TRBD1 (6 bases). In nucleotides, the CDR3 is TGTGCCAGCAGTCCATACCCCCAGGGGACCTACGAGCAGTACTTC. Protein: CASSPYPQGTYEQYF.